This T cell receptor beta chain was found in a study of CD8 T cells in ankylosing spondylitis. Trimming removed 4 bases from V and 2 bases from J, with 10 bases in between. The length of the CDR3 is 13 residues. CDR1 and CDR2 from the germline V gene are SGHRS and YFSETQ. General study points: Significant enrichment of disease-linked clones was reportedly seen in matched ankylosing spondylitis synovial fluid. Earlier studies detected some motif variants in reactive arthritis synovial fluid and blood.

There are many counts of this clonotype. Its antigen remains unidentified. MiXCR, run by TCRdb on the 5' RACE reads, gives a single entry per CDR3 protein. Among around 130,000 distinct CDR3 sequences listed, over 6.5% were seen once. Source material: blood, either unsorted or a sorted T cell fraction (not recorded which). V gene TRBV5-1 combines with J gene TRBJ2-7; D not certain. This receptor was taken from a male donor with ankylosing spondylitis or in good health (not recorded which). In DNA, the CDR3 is TGCGCCAGCAGCCTTGACCCTCCCTACGAGCAGTACTTC. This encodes CASSLDPPYEQYF.